Below, 10 T cell receptor beta chains from the same sample are listed, as sequenced in a study of cytomegalovirus exposure and HLA in healthy donors. The PCR contained 60 Vbeta and 13 Jbeta primers. Profiling relied on immunoSEQ multiplex PCR, and the TCRdb table lists in-frame clones only, not all of them. The sample lists about 160,000 clones, about 76% occurring once. Sequencing was done on a sample of PBMCs. These receptors originate from a human donor in good health.

The chain couples TRBV28 to TRBJ1-5, with D maybe TRBD1 (6 bases). V was clipped by 6 bases and J by 6 bases, with 18 bases between them. The germline V gene encodes CDR1 MDHEN and CDR2 SYDVKM. The CDR3 spans 15 residues. The CDR3 is CASSWGQGSSQPQHF. Here the CDR3 DNA reads TGTGCCAGCAGCTGGGGGCAGGGTTCTAGTCAGCCCCAGCATTTT.

The chain couples TRBV9 to TRBJ1-1, with 7 bases fitting TRBD1. V was clipped by 4 bases and J by 5 bases; unmatched bases: 11. The CDR3 is 15 amino acids. Per germline, CDR1 SGDLS and CDR2 YYNGEE. Here the CDR3 DNA reads TGTGCCAGCAGCAAGAACGACAGGGTGGGAACTGAAGCTTTCTTT. It specifies CASSKNDRVGTEAFF.

The chain uses TRBV18 and TRBJ2-1; the D gene is possibly TRBD1 (6 bases). The CDR3 has 17 residues. Per germline, CDR1 KGHSH and CDR2 LQKENI. V was trimmed by 3 bases and J by 3 bases, leaving 18 bases between them. CDR3 protein: CASSPLGAKMNYNEQFF. The CDR3 DNA sequence: TGTGCCAGCTCACCGCTGGGGGCTAAAATGAACTACAATGAGCAGTTCTTC.

The CDR3 region is CASSDRTGTYEQYF. The CDR3 nucleotides are TGCGCCAGCAGTGATCGTACAGGGACCTACGAGCAGTACTTC. The gene calls are TRBV10-1 and TRBJ2-7; TRBD1 might be the D (6 bases). Germline CDR1 WNHNN, CDR2 SYGVQD (reference sequence). The germline V and J ends were trimmed by 3 bases and 2 bases, with 11 bases remaining between them. CDR3 length: 14 residues.

The V call is TRBV19, the J call TRBJ1-1, with a tentative D call TRBD1 (5 bases). Germline V gene sequence: CDR1 LNHDA, CDR2 SQIVND (reference sequence). The CDR3 is 15 residues long. V lost 1 base, J lost 4 bases, and 13 bases lay in between. For the CDR3, the DNA is TGTGCCAGTAGTATAGTCTCCGGGGGAAGCACTGAAGCTTTCTTT. Its translation is CASSIVSGGSTEAFF. Filled out from reference TRBV19 and TRBJ1-1, the complete variable domain reads DGGITQSPKYLFRKEGQNVTLSCEQNLNHDAMYWYRQDPGQGLRLIYYSQIVNDFQKGDIAEGYSVSREKKESFPLTVTSAQKNPTAFYLCASSIVSGGSTEAFFGQGTRLTVV.

The chain is built from TRBV5-6 and TRBJ2-2, with TRBD1 matching 9 bases. The CDR3 length is 15 residues. The V gene end was trimmed by 3 bases and the J gene end by 3 bases; junction bases not matched to a gene: 3. The germline CDR1 and CDR2 sequences are SGHDT and YYEEEE. The CDR3 here is CASSWGDRDTGELFF. The CDR3 DNA follows: TGTGCCAGCAGCTGGGGGGACAGGGACACCGGGGAGCTGTTTTTT. Full variable domain (outside the CDR3, taken from reference TRBV5-6 and TRBJ2-2): DAGVTQSPTHLIKTRGQQVTLRCSPKSGHDTVSWYQQALGQGPQFIFQYYEEEERQRGNFPDRFSGHQFPNYSSELNVNALLLGDSALYLCASSWGDRDTGELFFGEGSRLTVL.

V is TRBV4-3 and J is TRBJ2-5; 9 positions match TRBD2. From germline, CDR1 is LGHNA and CDR2 YSLEER. This CDR3 has 15 residues. V lost 1 base and J lost 0; bases outside the gene matches: 0. The CDR3 is CASSQGLADQETQYF. The CDR3 coding sequence is TGCGCCAGCAGCCAAGGACTAGCGGACCAAGAGACCCAGTACTTC.

J is TRBJ2-7 and V is TRBV4-3; D might be TRBD1 (6 bases). Germline V lookup: CDR1 LGHNA, CDR2 YSLEER. The CDR3 is made up of 19 amino acids. Trimming left V 4 bases short and J 0 bases short, with 25 bases between. Written as DNA, the CDR3 is TGCGCCAGCAGCCGTCAATTGCTCGGAGGCACAGGGAGCTCCTACGAGCAGTACTTC. Its translation: CASSRQLLGGTGSSYEQYF.

This chain connects TRBV29-1 to TRBJ2-1; 7 nucleotides match TRBD1. The CDR3 is made up of 14 amino acids. V was clipped by 4 bases and J by 5 bases; unmatched bases: 8. CDR1 SQVTM and CDR2 ANQGSEA come from the germline V gene. DNA of the CDR3: TGCAGCGTTGGAAGACAGGGATCCCACAATGAGCAGTTCTTC. As protein: CSVGRQGSHNEQFF.

This chain connects TRBV5-1 to TRBJ2-7, with TRBD2 matching 7 bases. Germline V gene lookup returns CDR1 SGHRS and CDR2 YFSETQ. Trimming cost V 5 bases and J 4 bases; bases outside gene matches: 3. The CDR3 totals 12 residues. The CDR3 loop is CASRRGDYEQYF. CDR3 nucleotides: TGCGCCAGCAGACGGGGGGATTACGAGCAGTACTTC.